This TCR beta chain was identified during a study of blood T cell repertoires in COVID-19. Cohort 3 donors were reported recovered after two negative PCRs, clearance, or symptom resolution. The V gene's germline CDR1 is SGHVS and CDR2 FNYEAQ. Trimming at V came to 7 bases and at J to 6 bases, leaving 10 bases not matched to a gene. The CDR3 has 15 amino acids. This clone has just a few counts. Sequenced by immunoSEQ multiplex PCR; TCRdb stores in-frame clones only, minus some. The table shows fewer than 400,000 clones, with 70% to 90% occurring only once. The rearrangement uses TRBV7-6 and TRBJ1-5; TRBD1 matches 9 bases. The clonotype was recovered from a man aged 25 to 40 who had recovered from COVID-19. Sequences were obtained from PBMCs or T cells enriched from blood (not recorded which). Written as DNA, the CDR3 is TGTGCCAGCACCCCTGGGACAGGGCGAGGTCAGCCCCAGCATTTT. It is translated as CASTPGTGRGQPQHF.